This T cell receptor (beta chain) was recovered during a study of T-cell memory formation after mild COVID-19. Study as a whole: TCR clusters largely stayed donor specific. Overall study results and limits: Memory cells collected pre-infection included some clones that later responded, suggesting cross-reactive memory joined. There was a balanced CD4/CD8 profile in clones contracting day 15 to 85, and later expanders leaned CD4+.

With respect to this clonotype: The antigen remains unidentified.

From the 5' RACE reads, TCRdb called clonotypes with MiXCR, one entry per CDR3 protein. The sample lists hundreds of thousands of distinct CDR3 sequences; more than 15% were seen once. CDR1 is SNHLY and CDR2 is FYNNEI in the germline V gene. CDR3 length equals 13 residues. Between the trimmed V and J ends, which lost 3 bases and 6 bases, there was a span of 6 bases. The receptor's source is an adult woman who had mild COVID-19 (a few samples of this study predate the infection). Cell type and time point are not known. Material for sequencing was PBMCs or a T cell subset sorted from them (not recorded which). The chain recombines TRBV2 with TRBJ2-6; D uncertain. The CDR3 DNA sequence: TGTGCCAGCAGTGATTGGGCGGCCAACGTCCTGACTTTC. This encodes CASSDWAANVLTF.